The T cell receptor (beta chain) under discussion was sequenced for a study of T-cell reconstitution after alpha-beta-depleted transplantation in children. Unique molecular identifiers were incorporated into the prepared TCRbeta library. TCRdb analysed the PCR reads with MiXCR anew, one entry per CDR3 protein. The table has around 230,000 distinct CDR3 sequences, 17% seen once. CDR3 length: 16 residues. V shed 0 bases and J 1 base; nucleotides not matched to a gene: 1. Germline V gene lookup returns CDR1 DFQATT and CDR2 SNEGSKA (reference sequence). The receptor was derived from a male patient between 2 and 15 years old who had a stem cell transplant for acute lymphoblastic leukemia, so the T cells may come from the graft donor. This rearrangement joins TRBV20-1 to TRBJ2-2; 11 nucleotides align to TRBD2. This sample comprised PBMCs, mostly from graft donor cells, obtained 360 days after TCRalphabeta/CD19-depleted stem cell transplant. DNA of the CDR3: TGCAGTGCTAGAGAAGGACTAGCGGGGAACACCGGGGAGCTGTTTTTT. Its protein product is CSAREGLAGNTGELFF.